The TCR beta chain described here comes from a study of T cells after yellow fever vaccination (dated by TCRdb to the late 2010s). For the study in its entirety: The SMART-Seq v4 Ultra Low Input RNA kit was used to prepare libraries from fractions with low cell numbers. Two healthy male donors, one aged 18 to 30 and one aged 30 to 40 years, were included in the cohort. Bulk PBMC replicates and cell subsets were isolated from blood drawn at multiple timepoints before and after both primary and secondary immunization. To track T-cell clones before and after primary and booster YFV17D yellow fever vaccination, bulk TCR alpha and beta repertoires were sequenced longitudinally. Results and caveats for the whole study, not just this receptor: The study included only two donors, which limits how far the findings can be generalized. A small fraction of clonotypes appeared in both the CD4 and CD8 compartments, likely as a result of convergent recombination. The secondary T-cell response was weaker than the primary response but faster, peaking on day 5 instead of day 15. Computational filtering was needed because FACS-sorted repertoires could contain abundant contaminating clonotypes from the bulk population. Most clones expanded after primary vaccination (around 96% of CD4 and approximately 90% of CD8) were re-detected after the booster, suggesting that broad memory maintenance occurred.

This clonotype was observed a few times. Its antigen has not been determined. No base qualities exist here, and no much larger clone lies one base off it. Synthesis of TCR cDNA relied on 5'RACE template switching, a step that introduced a universal primer site along with unique molecular identifiers. Priming of cDNA synthesis was performed from both the TCR alpha and TCR beta constant segments. Libraries were amplified in two PCR steps, with sample barcodes and sequencing adapters added in the second step. Sequencing of libraries was performed on Illumina HiSeq 2500 (2x100 bp) or NovaSeq (2x150 bp). As for the authors' bioinformatics: MIGEC was used to demultiplex reads and collapse the reads into UMI consensus sequences, and MiXCR was used for V(D)J alignment. Vaccine-responding clonotypes were identified with edgeR using replicate PBMC samples, with FDR below 0.01 and a log2 fold change above 5 up to day 15 being required. Each bulk clonotype received a CD4 or CD8 identity based on whether the sequenced CD4 or CD8 repertoire contained that clonotype at higher abundance. TCRdb reanalyzed the raw reads on its own, using fastp at Q25 for trimming and MiXCR for clone calling, and kept in-frame beta chains. Each entry is one CDR3 protein sequence, shown with its most common DNA and genes. The V and J calls and clone size come from TCRdb's table, not from the authors' own analysis. This sample has approximately 340,000 distinct CDR3 sequences in its table, and 8.7% of those were observed once. The leading ten clones occupy around 17% of the sample.

From the cysteine through the phenylalanine, the CDR3 covers 17 amino acids. Only the CDR3 region is kept as DNA, spanning 51 bases read in frame from base 1. Reading the germline V gene gives CDR1 MGHRA and CDR2 YSYEKL. The junction shows trimming of 0 bases on V and 4 bases on J, and the gene matches do not reach 6 bases of it. Explained via the paper, the treatment or condition label denotes: live attenuated yellow fever vaccine strain. At each blood-draw timepoint, two biological replicates of bulk PBMCs were obtained. PBMCs were isolated from peripheral blood using a standard Ficoll-Paque protocol. TriZol was used to extract RNA from bulk PBMCs, from CD4 and CD8 fractions, and from dextramer-positive and dextramer-negative fractions.

This receptor was identified in a man aged 18-30 years who received the YFV17D yellow fever vaccine. The rearranged chain carries TRBV4-1 and TRBJ2-3; the central 11 bases match TRBD1. This material consisted of PBMCs, taken on the day of the first yellow fever vaccination. The nucleotide sequence is TGCGCCAGCAGCCAAGAAAGTTGGGGACAGGGGGCAGATACGCAGTATTTT. Its translation is CASSQESWGQGADTQYF.